The present T cell receptor (beta chain) was sequenced within a study of CD8 T cells in Susac syndrome (dated by TCRdb to 2018 to 2020). About the investigation overall: Whether CD8+ T cell activation and differentiation in Susac syndrome was antigen driven was tested using repertoire sequencing. Clonality of the CD8+ T cell repertoire was compared between over 10 healthy donors, some 14 Susac syndrome patients and roughly 16 multiple sclerosis patients.

V was cut back by 4 bases and J by 7 bases, leaving a gap of 21 bases between them. From its cysteine to its phenylalanine, the CDR3 spans 16 amino acids. This entry keeps only the CDR3 DNA: 48 bases, framed from base 1. About this clonotype: Its antigen is currently not known. Base qualities are not provided; no much larger clone lies one nucleotide away.

Peripheral blood CD8+ and CD4+ T cells from healthy donors, Susac syndrome patients and multiple sclerosis patients were profiled using high-throughput TCR beta sequencing. The multiple sclerosis controls were treatment-naive patients who had stable or active relapsing-remitting disease and met the revised McDonald criteria. CD8+ TEMRA cells were enriched by FACS, while bulk CD8+ and CD4+ T cells were purified by magnetic negative isolation. Blood was drawn into EDTA tubes, processed within 24 hours, and PBMCs were isolated by density gradient centrifugation. PBMCs destined for TCR sequencing were cryopreserved in liquid nitrogen and later thawed in a 37 °C water bath. A purity of at least 90% was achieved for sorted or isolated CD4+, CD8+ and CD8+ TEMRA cells. Study-wide conclusions, independent of this receptor: The TCR sequencing and HLA analysis was acknowledged to have included a relatively small number of individuals.

RNA was extracted using the RNeasy kit, and roughly 0.5 to 1 microgram was reverse transcribed with random hexamers. The immunoSEQ multiplex PCR assay, which covers 54 Vbeta and 13 Jbeta segments, was used to amplify TCR beta CDR3 regions. Bias from PCR amplification was corrected by using a synthetic template baseline for primer optimization and for computational correction. Turning to the authors' computational methods: Reads were annotated to V, D and J genes according to IMGT and were analyzed with immunoSEQ Analyzer, with only productive sequences retained. Clonality was computed as one minus Shannon entropy normalized by log2 of the number of productive unique sequences. For each patient and control, public and private clones were evaluated within the 100 most prevalent clones. Susac-specific clones were defined as absent from healthy and MS cohorts, about 1,100 published viral clones and other ImmuneACCESS disease sequences. TCRdb passed the public sequencing reads through fastp at Q25 and MiXCR, retaining productive beta sequences. One record per CDR3 amino acid sequence lists the most common genes and DNA. The authors' filters were not applied to this entry. In all, the sample holds about 290,000 distinct CDR3 sequences, and 85% of those were seen once. The ten largest clones capture 0.2% to 0.25% of the sample.

The receptor was isolated from a human donor with multiple sclerosis. The sequenced sample was CD8+ T cells from PBMCs. Rearrangement joined TRBV12-3 or TRBV12-4 to TRBJ2-3; 5 matching bases give a weak D call of TRBD1. CDR3 loop: CASSSPWPGLENTQYF. The bases read TGTGCCAGCAGTTCGCCCTGGCCAGGGTTGGAAAATACGCAGTATTTT.